The 22 T cell receptor beta chains in this list originate from one sample, sequenced in a study of shared clonotypes between healthy human individuals. TCRdb's table, derived via immunoSEQ multiplex PCR, lists solely in-frame clones and lacks some. The table records about 1.5 million clones, 95% to 99% of them present only once. Specimen: naive CD4+ T cells sorted from blood. Subset noted: CD45RA+ positively selected. All receptors derive from a man under 40 in good health.

This sequence joins TRBV18 and TRBJ2-7; D possibly matches TRBD1 or TRBD2 (5 bases each). CDR3 length: 14 amino acids. Trimming stripped 5 bases from V and 4 bases from J, with 15 bases between. Germline V gene lookup returns CDR1 KGHSH and CDR2 LQKENI. The CDR3 protein is CASSSRDRSYEQYF. In DNA, the CDR3 is TGTGCCAGCTCAAGCCGGGACCGAAGTTACGAGCAGTACTTC. Full variable domain (rest looked up from reference TRBV18 and TRBJ2-7): NAGVMQNPRHLVRRRGQEARLRCSPMKGHSHVYWYRQLPEEGLKFMVYLQKENIIDESGMPKERFSAEFPKEGPSILRIQQVVRGDSAAYFCASSSRDRSYEQYFGPGTRLTVT.

This chain joins TRBV6-5 and TRBJ2-1, with D unclear. CDR3 length equals 15 residues. Germline V CDR1 and CDR2: MNHEY, SVGAGI. V lost 5 bases, J lost 5 bases, and 16 bases lay in between. CDR3 sequence reads: CASSRTVSNNNEQFF. DNA of the CDR3: TGTGCCAGCAGTCGGACCGTCTCCAACAACAATGAGCAGTTCTTC.

This chain links TRBV30 with TRBJ1-3; D unclear. The germline V and J ends were trimmed by 3 bases and 0 bases, with 6 bases remaining between them. The length of the CDR3 is 13 residues. Per germline, CDR1 GTSNPN and CDR2 SVGIG (reference sequence). In nucleotides, the CDR3 is TGTGCCTGGAGCGGATCCTCTGGAAACACCATATATTTT. Protein product: CAWSGSSGNTIYF.

The chain recombines TRBV5-1 with TRBJ1-5; 8 positions agree with TRBD1. The CDR3 is 15 amino acids. The V and J ends lost 3 bases and 2 bases, in that order; junction bases with no gene match: 4. Germline V lookup: CDR1 SGHRS, CDR2 YFSETQ. The CDR3 coding sequence is TGCGCCAGCAGCTCAGGACAGGGCGGCAATCAGCCCCAGCATTTT. Its translation: CASSSGQGGNQPQHF.

The chain recombines TRBV4-3 with TRBJ2-7; the D gene could be TRBD1 or TRBD2 (5 bases each). Germline-derived CDR1 and CDR2 are LGHNA and YSLEER. CDR3 length equals 15 residues. V lost 0 bases and J lost 3, with 12 bases in between. The CDR3 DNA is TGCGCCAGCAGCCAAGAGCGGGCAGGACACTACGAGCAGTACTTC. It specifies CASSQERAGHYEQYF.

This chain links TRBV9 with TRBJ2-1; 15 nucleotides agree with TRBD2. CDR3 length equals 16 residues. With 0 bases clipped from V and 6 bases from J, the junction kept 1 base outside the gene matches. Germline assignment: CDR1 SGDLS and CDR2 YYNGEE. CDR3 DNA sequence: TGTGCCAGCAGCGTAGGGACTAGCGGGAGGGCCAATGAGCAGTTCTTC. Protein product: CASSVGTSGRANEQFF. Filled out from reference TRBV9 and TRBJ2-1, the complete variable domain reads DSGVTQTPKHLITATGQRVTLRCSPRSGDLSVYWYQQSLDQGLQFLIQYYNGEERAKGNILERFSAQQFPDLHSELNLSSLELGDSALYFCASSVGTSGRANEQFFGPGTRLTVL.

This chain links TRBV14 with TRBJ2-5; the D gene is possibly TRBD2 (6 bases). This CDR3 has 12 residues. V lost 0 bases to trimming and J lost 7 bases, with 6 bases between them. CDR1 and CDR2 from the germline V gene are SGHDN and FVKESK. CDR3 sequence: CASSQDGGTQYF. The CDR3 region has the DNA TGTGCCAGCAGCCAAGACGGGGGGACCCAGTACTTC.

This clone has just one count. The rearrangement uses TRBV5-5 and TRBJ2-5, with D possibly TRBD1 on 5 matching bases. This CDR3 contains 13 residues. Germline V gene sequence: CDR1 SGHKS, CDR2 YYEKEE (reference sequence). DNA for the CDR3: TGTTCGTCGGCAGGGCTTAGGCAAGAGACCCAGTACTTC. Translated: CSSAGLRQETQYF.

The J gene is TRBJ1-1, the V gene TRBV19; D remains unclear. Germline V gene sequence: CDR1 LNHDA, CDR2 SQIVND (reference sequence). V was pared by 3 bases and J by 2 bases, with 13 bases between. CDR3 length: 15 residues. The CDR3 here is CASSIAATVNTEAFF. The DNA of the CDR3 is TGTGCCAGTAGTATCGCGGCCACGGTAAACACTGAAGCTTTCTTT.

J is TRBJ2-5 and V is TRBV19; 7 positions match TRBD2. The CDR3 loop spans 13 amino acids. CDR1 LNHDA and CDR2 SQIVND come from the germline V gene (reference sequence). Trimming at V came to 7 bases and at J to 5 bases, leaving 7 bases not matched to a gene. The CDR3 bases are TGTGCCAGTACCTACTCCGGGGGGGAGACCCAGTACTTC. Its protein product is CASTYSGGETQYF.

CDR3 bases: TGCGCCAGCAGCCCTTACGACAGGGACTCCTACGAGCAGTACTTC. Translated: CASSPYDRDSYEQYF. The chain couples TRBV5-1 to TRBJ2-7; 7 bases map to TRBD1. The germline CDR1 and CDR2 sequences are SGHRS and YFSETQ. The CDR3 consists of 15 residues. V dropped 4 bases and J dropped 0; count of bases not matched to a gene: 7.

A single count supports this clone. V is TRBV7-9 and J is TRBJ2-7; 10 bases are a match to TRBD2. This CDR3 region has 18 residues. Trimming took 8 bases from V and 3 from J; bases not matched to a gene: 19. Germline V CDR1 and CDR2: SEHNR, FQNEAQ (reference sequence). The CDR3 nucleotides read TGTGCCAGCGGGGACCTAGCGGGAGACAGCACGGTCGGCTACGAGCAGTACTTC. Translating gives CASGDLAGDSTVGYEQYF.

The chain carries TRBV4-1 and TRBJ1-5, with 8 bases fitting TRBD1. J was trimmed by 5 bases and V by 2 bases; bases with no gene match: 5. The CDR3 totals 15 residues. CDR1 and CDR2 (germline): MGHRA, YSYEKL. The CDR3 protein is CASSQRTGLDQPQHF. The CDR3, as DNA: TGCGCCAGCAGCCAACGGACAGGGCTGGATCAGCCCCAGCATTTT.

The chain is built from TRBV10-3 and TRBJ2-7; 7 nucleotides match TRBD1. Germline CDR1 ENHRY, CDR2 SYGVKD. The V gene end was trimmed by 11 bases and the J gene end by 2 bases; junction bases not matched to a gene: 9. The CDR3 totals 13 residues. In DNA, the CDR3 is TGTGCCTCTCGGACAGGACTTGCCTACGAGCAGTACTTC. It yields the protein CASRTGLAYEQYF.

The V call is TRBV7-6, the J call TRBJ2-1, with 14 bases that match TRBD2. Trimming took 1 base from V and 9 from J; bases not matched to a gene: 17. The CDR3 runs to 20 residues. Looked up from germline, CDR1 is SGHVS and CDR2 is FNYEAQ. CDR3 sequence: CASSLVVGTGTSGRTAEQFF. CDR3 DNA sequence: TGTGCCAGCAGCTTAGTAGTAGGGACCGGGACTAGCGGGAGAACGGCTGAGCAGTTCTTC.

V usage is TRBV7-3 and J usage is TRBJ2-1; D is perhaps TRBD1 or TRBD2 (5 bases each). Trimming removed 0 bases at V and 10 bases at J, with 10 bases between. The CDR3 spans 13 residues. Looked up from germline, CDR1 is SGHTA and CDR2 is FQGTGA. The CDR3 region is CASSLTAGTEQFF. As DNA, the CDR3 is TGTGCCAGCAGCTTAACCGCAGGGACCGAGCAGTTCTTC.

The CDR3 reads CASSPPAGTEDYREQFF. CDR3 nucleotides: TGTGCCAGCTCACCACCGGCCGGGACGGAAGATTACCGGGAGCAGTTCTTC. The V gene is TRBV18, the J gene TRBJ2-1; D tentatively reads TRBD1 or TRBD2 (5 bases each). Per germline, CDR1 KGHSH and CDR2 LQKENI. Trimming pared 0 bases from V and 10 bases from J, leaving 22 bases between. The CDR3 runs to 17 residues.

The chain employs TRBV4-1 and TRBJ2-2; TRBD1 matches 7 bases. Germline values: CDR1 MGHRA, CDR2 YSYEKL. CDR3 length equals 15 residues. V lost 3 bases to trimming and J lost 6 bases; unmatched junction nucleotides: 7. The CDR3 DNA follows: TGCGCCAGCAGCCACGACAGGGCGGGTTCCGGGGAGCTGTTTTTT. Protein sequence: CASSHDRAGSGELFF.

J is TRBJ1-3 and V is TRBV7-9; 7 nucleotides match TRBD1. The CDR3 consists of 16 residues. Germline V CDR1 and CDR2: SEHNR, FQNEAQ (reference sequence). J gave up 2 bases and V 3 bases, and 7 bases lay outside the gene matches. CDR3 residues: CASSFPGDRAGNTIYF. The CDR3 DNA reads TGTGCCAGCAGCTTCCCTGGTGACAGGGCTGGAAACACCATATATTTT.

The gene calls are TRBV11-2 and TRBJ2-3; 9 bases line up with TRBD2. Per germline, CDR1 SGHAT and CDR2 FQNNGV. This CDR3 is built from 16 residues. The J segment lost 10 bases and the V segment lost 2 bases, leaving 13 bases of the junction unmatched. CDR3 sequence (DNA): TGTGCCAGCAGCTTAAGCCCTTCTCTAGCGGGATTATCGCAGTATTTT. Protein: CASSLSPSLAGLSQYF.

The CDR3 spells CASTFWGQEKLFF. The CDR3, as DNA: TGTGCCAGCACCTTCTGGGGACAAGAAAAACTGTTTTTT. The chain links TRBV28 to TRBJ1-4, with a tentative D call TRBD1 (6 bases). CDR1 and CDR2 from the germline V gene are MDHEN and SYDVKM. V was trimmed by 7 bases and J by 8 bases, leaving 14 bases between them. The length of the CDR3 is 13 residues.

V gene TRBV15 combines with J gene TRBJ1-4, with D unclear. V shed 3 bases and J shed 0 bases, with 11 bases lying between them. The CDR3 totals 16 residues. Germline CDR1 LNHNV, CDR2 YYDKDF (reference sequence). In DNA, the CDR3 is TGTGCCACCAGCAGGGCAAAACAAGCAACTAATGAAAAACTGTTTTTT. This sequence encodes CATSRAKQATNEKLFF.